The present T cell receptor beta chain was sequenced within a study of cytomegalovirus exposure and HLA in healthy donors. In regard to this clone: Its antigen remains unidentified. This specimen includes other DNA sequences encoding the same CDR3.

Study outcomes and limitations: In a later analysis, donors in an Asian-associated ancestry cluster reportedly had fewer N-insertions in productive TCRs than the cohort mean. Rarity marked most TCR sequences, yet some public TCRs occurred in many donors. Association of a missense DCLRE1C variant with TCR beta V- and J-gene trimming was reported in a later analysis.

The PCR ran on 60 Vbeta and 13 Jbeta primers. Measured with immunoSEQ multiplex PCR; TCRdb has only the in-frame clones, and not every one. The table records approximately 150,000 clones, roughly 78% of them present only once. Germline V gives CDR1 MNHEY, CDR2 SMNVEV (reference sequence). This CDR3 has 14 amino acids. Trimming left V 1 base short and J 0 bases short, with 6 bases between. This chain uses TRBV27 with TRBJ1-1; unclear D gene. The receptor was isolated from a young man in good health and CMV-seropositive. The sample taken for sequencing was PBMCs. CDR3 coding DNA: TGTGCCAGCAGTTTATATAGTTTGAACACTGAAGCTTTCTTT. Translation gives CASSLYSLNTEAFF.